This T cell receptor (beta chain) appears in the sequencing data of a study of radiation and T cells in renal cell carcinoma. Study as a whole: Nephrectomy followed 15 Gy stereotactic body radiation by 4 weeks.

General study findings and limits: From baseline, blood top tumor clonotypes peaked at 2 weeks post-radiation.

The CDR3 covers 13 residues. Germline V CDR1 and CDR2: SGHTA, FQGTGA. Trimming removed 4 bases at V and 4 bases at J, with 7 bases between. The time point is: baseline pretreatment blood. Treatment given: 15 Gy SBRT to primary tumor, nephrectomy 4 weeks later. This renal cell carcinoma was of the clear cell type. Profiled with immunoSEQ multiplex PCR; TCRdb holds only in-frame clones, not every one. Among roughly 100,000 clones listed, approximately 86% were seen once. On this clone itself: Its antigen is unknown.

The sequencing here drew on blood, taken from a patient whose treatment included radiotherapy and nephrectomy. This sequence joins TRBV7-3 and TRBJ2-2, with D tentatively TRBD2 (6 bases). The sequence was collected from a man aged 50 to 59 with renal cell carcinoma. CDR3 bases: TGTGCCAGCAGCTCGGGGGTCACCGGGGAGCTGTTTTTT. This gives the protein CASSSGVTGELFF.